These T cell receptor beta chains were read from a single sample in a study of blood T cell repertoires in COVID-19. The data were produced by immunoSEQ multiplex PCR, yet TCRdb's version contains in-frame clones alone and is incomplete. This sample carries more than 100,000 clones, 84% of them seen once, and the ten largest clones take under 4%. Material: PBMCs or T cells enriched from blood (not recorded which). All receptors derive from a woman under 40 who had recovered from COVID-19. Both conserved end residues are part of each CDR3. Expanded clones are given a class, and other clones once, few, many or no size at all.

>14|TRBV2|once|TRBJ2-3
CASSVRRGTDTQYF
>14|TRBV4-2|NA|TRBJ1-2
CASSPQGAGYGYTF
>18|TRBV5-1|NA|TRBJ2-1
CASTPGLAGLSSYNEQFF
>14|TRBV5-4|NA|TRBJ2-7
CASSLVGSSYEQYF
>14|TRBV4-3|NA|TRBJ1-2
CASSQDLPGYGYTF
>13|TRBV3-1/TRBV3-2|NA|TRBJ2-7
CASSLAGDHEQYF
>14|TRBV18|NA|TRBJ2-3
CASSPPSERDTQYF
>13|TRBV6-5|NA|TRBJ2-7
CASRGTGSYEQYF
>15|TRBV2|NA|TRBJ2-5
CASSGTQVGGETQYF
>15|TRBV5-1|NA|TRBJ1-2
CASSFGTGGSYGYTF
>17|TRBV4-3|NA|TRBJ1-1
CASSPTFMDRGGNEAFF
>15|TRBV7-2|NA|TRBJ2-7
CASSSDRGRGYEQYF
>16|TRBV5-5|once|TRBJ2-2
CATSKDRGANTGELFF
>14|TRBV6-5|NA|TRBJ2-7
CASTSLALSYEQYF
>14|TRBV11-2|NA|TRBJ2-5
CASSPEDRQETQYF
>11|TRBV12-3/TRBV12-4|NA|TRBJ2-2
CATKGRGELFF
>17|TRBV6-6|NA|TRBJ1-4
CASSPPAYRGRGEKLFF
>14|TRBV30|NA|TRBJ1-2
CAWGTLQGSGSYTF
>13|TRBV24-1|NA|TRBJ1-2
CATSHGTDYGYTF
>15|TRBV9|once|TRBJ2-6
CASSVGSSGANVLTF
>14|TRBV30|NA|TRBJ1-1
CAWINRVRGTEAFF
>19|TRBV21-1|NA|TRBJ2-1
CASSKAPGASGNSYNEQFF
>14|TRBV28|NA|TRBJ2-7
CAREEGRNLYEQYF
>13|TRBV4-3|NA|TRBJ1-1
CASSPVRQAEAFF
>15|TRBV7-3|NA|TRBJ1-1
CASQEGAWGNTEAFF
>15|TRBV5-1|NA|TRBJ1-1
CASSNVQGRFAEAFF
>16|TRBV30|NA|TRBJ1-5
CAWSVRQGASNQPQHF
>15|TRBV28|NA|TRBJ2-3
CASSMSYRGGDTQYF
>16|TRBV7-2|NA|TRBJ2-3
CASSYQRGPGTDTQYF
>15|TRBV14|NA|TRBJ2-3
CASSLGTVSTDTQYF
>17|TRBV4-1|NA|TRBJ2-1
CASSQVSRGTGVNEQFF
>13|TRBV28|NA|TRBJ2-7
CASSFPSRYEQYF
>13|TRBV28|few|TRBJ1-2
CASKRAGQDGYTF
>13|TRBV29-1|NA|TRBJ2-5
CGLAGNLQETQYF
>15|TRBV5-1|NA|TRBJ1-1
CASSPLTGLGTEAFF
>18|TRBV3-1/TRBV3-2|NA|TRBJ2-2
CASSQANIPGQGFGELFF
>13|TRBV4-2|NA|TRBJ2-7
CASSQVRGREQYF
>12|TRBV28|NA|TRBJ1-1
CASLDRYTEAFF
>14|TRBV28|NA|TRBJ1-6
CASRPGLHNSPLHF
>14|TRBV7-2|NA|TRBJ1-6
CASSSRDRPTRLHF
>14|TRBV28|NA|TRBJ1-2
CASSWTGGPDGYTF
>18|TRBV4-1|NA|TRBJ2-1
CASSPYLTSGSSYNEQFF
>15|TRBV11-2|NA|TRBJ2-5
CASSYTRVGMETQYF
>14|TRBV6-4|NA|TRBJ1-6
CASRDRGLNSPLHF
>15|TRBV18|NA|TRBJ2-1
CASSPATGVYNEQFF
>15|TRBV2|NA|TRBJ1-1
CASSEAQGRGPEAFF
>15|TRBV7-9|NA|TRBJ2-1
CASSSVAGGVNEQFF
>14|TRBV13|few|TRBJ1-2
CASSLEVGSDGYTF
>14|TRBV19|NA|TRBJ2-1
CASSIPTSGGEQFF
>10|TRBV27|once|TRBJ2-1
CASPPGEQFF
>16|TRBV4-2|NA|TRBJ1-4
CASSQLGGAVEEKLFF
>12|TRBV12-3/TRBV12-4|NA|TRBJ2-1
CASSPRENEQFF
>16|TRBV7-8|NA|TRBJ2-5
CASSTLTPPGSETQYF
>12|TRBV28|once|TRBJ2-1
CASTSGNNEQFF
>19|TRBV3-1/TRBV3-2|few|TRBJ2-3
CASSRRLAGAGGVTDTQYF